Below are 3 T cell receptor beta chains sequenced from a single sample in a study of graft-versus-host responses after intestinal transplantation. The repertoire was sequenced with immunoSEQ multiplex PCR; TCRdb's copy has only in-frame clones and lacks some. The sample records more than 2,500 clones, under 95% being singletons. The sample consisted of bone marrow, taken more than 350 days after transplant. The receptor source for this set is a human patient who received an intestinal transplant, so some T cells may come from the graft donor.

This clone was counted a few times. V and J are TRBV28 and TRBJ1-3; no definite D call. Trimming took off 2 bases at V and 1 base at J, with 6 bases between the two ends. The CDR3 runs to 14 residues. Germline CDR1 is MDHEN and CDR2 is SYDVKM. The DNA of the CDR3 is TGTGCCAGCAGTTTAACACCGTCTGGAAACACCATATATTTT. Its protein is CASSLTPSGNTIYF.

This clone was seen only once. CDR3 coding DNA: TGTGCCAGCAGTTTATTCAGGACTAGCGACTACGAGCAGTACTTC. Translation: CASSLFRTSDYEQYF. This sequence joins TRBV28 and TRBJ2-7; 9 bases are shared with TRBD2. V was clipped by 1 base and J by 3 bases; unmatched bases: 4. The CDR3 sequence is 15 residues long. Germline V gene data show CDR1 as MDHEN and CDR2 as SYDVKM. The variable domain in full, completed from reference TRBV28 and TRBJ2-7, reads DVKVTQSSRYLVKRTGEKVFLECVQDMDHENMFWYRQDPGLGLRLIYFSYDVKMKEKGDIPEGYSVSREKKERFSLILESASTNQTSMYLCASSLFRTSDYEQYFGPGTRLTVT.

The V gene is TRBV29-1, the J gene TRBJ2-7; TRBD2 aligns across 7 bases. V was pared by 5 bases and J by 2 bases, with 9 bases of the junction left unmatched. The CDR3 length is 14 residues. In germline, CDR1 is SQVTM, CDR2 ANQGSEA. The CDR3, as DNA: TGCAGCGTTAGCCTAGCGGCAAGGCCCTACGAGCAGTACTTC. This gives the protein CSVSLAARPYEQYF.